This TCR beta chain was recovered during a study of identical twins. Study observations and caveats: Among monozygotic twins, out-of-frame TCR alpha sharing exceeded what models predicted. Abundant cord blood beta clonotypes carried fewer insertions; memory repertoires showed none. Beta out-of-frame sequences displayed a weaker excess of sharing between twins. Zero-insertion results could be subject to partial confounding by invariant MAIT and iNKT cells.

V lost 7 bases and J 8 bases, leaving 9 bases between the germline ends. The CDR3 extends over 11 amino acids. This clonotype was recorded at least ten times. The antigen is not known. TCRdb re-called the 5' RACE reads with MiXCR, one entry per CDR3 protein. This sample has more than 1.5 million distinct CDR3 sequences, with about 32% found just once. The sequenced sample consisted of cord blood. The receptor was derived from a newborn girl in good health. V gene TRBV12-3 or TRBV12-4 combines with J gene TRBJ2-1, with D unclear. The CDR3 DNA follows: TGTGCCAGCACCATTAGCCATGAGCAGTTCTTC. As protein: CASTISHEQFF.